The T cell receptor beta chain described here comes from a study of blood T cell repertoires in COVID-19. The CDR3 consists of 16 residues. CDR1 is SGHTA and CDR2 is FQGTGA in the germline V gene. V shed 4 bases and J 2 bases; nucleotides not matched to a gene: 3. Authors' analysis steps: Amplifying reference gene primers gave estimates of nucleated cell counts. Produced via immunoSEQ multiplex PCR; TCRdb's table is partial and in-frame only. For V, J and clone size, that table is used; D and trimming come from the DNA. This table has a few hundred thousand clones, approximately 91% appearing once. This TCR came from a woman between 40 and 50 years old who had recovered from COVID-19. The chain employs TRBV7-3 and TRBJ2-3; 13 nucleotides line up with TRBD2. Sequenced input: peripheral blood. The chain's CDR3 is CASSSGLAGYTDTQYF. CDR3 nucleotide sequence: TGTGCCAGCAGCTCGGGACTAGCGGGGTACACAGATACGCAGTATTTT.